This T cell receptor beta chain was documented in a study of CD4 T cells in relation to SARS-CoV-2 and coronaviruses. A remark on this clone: What it binds is not known.

Produced via immunoSEQ multiplex PCR; TCRdb's table is partial and in-frame only. The table includes some 69,000 clones, less than 95% detected once. Study findings and constraints: Crossreactivity was assessed only for spike protein, not other viral proteins.

The CDR3 is 14 amino acids. Trimming removed 6 bases from V and 2 bases from J, with 11 bases in between. The germline CDR1 and CDR2 sequences are MDHEN and SYDVKM. Before the COVID-19 pandemic, during about 2011-2019, CD4+ T cells were taken from unexposed donors. Material: naive CD4+ T cells from PBMCs. Specified subset: naive CD4+ T cells isolated by negative enrichment. This sequence was found in a human donor in good health. V and J are TRBV28 and TRBJ1-5, with a tentative D call TRBD1 (6 bases). The CDR3 is CASSPGDGNQPQHF. The DNA for the CDR3 is TGTGCCAGCAGCCCAGGGGACGGCAATCAGCCCCAGCATTTT.